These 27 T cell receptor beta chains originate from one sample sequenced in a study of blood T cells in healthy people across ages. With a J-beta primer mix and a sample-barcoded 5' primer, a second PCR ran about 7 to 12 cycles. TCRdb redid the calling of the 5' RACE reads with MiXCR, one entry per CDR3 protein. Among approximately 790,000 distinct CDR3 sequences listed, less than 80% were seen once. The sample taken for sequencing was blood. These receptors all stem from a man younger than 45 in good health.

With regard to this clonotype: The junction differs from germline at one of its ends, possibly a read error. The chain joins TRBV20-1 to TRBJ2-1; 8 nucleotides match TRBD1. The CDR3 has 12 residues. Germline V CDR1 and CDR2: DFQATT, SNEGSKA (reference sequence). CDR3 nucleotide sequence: TGCAGTGCTCTACGGACAGGGAATGGGCAGTTCTTC. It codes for CSALRTGNGQFF.

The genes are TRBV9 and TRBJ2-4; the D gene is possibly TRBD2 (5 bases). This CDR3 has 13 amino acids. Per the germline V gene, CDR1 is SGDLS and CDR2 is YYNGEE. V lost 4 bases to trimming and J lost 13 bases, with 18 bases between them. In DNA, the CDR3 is TGTGCCAGCAGCCCGCGGATCGGGGAAGAGCAGTACTTC. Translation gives CASSPRIGEEQYF. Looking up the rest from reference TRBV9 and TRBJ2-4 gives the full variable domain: DSGVTQTPKHLITATGQRVTLRCSPRSGDLSVYWYQQSLDQGLQFLIQYYNGEERAKGNILERFSAQQFPDLHSELNLSSLELGDSALYFCASSPRIGEEQYFGAGTRLSVL.

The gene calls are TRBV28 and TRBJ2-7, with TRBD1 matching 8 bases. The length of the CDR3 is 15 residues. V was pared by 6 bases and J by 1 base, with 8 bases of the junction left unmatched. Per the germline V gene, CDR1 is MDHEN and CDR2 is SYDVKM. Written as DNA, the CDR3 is TGTGCCAGCAGCCCCAGGGGGACAGGTTCCTACGAGCAGTACTTC. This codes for CASSPRGTGSYEQYF.

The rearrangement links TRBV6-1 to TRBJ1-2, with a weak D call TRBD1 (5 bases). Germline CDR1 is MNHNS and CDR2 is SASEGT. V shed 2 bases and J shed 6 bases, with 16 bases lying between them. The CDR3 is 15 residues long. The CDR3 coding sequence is TGTGCCAGCAGTGAAAGAGCGGCAGGGCGGGATGGCTACACCTTC. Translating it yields CASSERAAGRDGYTF.

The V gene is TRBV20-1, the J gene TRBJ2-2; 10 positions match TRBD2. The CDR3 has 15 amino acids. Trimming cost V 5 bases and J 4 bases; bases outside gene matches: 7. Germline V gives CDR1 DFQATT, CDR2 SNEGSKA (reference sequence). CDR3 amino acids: CSAAAGGQVTGELFF. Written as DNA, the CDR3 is TGCAGTGCTGCAGCGGGGGGGCAGGTCACCGGGGAGCTGTTTTTT.

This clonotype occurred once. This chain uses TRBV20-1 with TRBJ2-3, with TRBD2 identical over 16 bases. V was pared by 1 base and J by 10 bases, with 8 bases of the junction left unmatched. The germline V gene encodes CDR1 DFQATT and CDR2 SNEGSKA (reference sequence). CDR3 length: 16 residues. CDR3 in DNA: TGCAGTGCTAGAGGAGGGACTAGCGGGGGGGGAGGCCCGCAGTATTTT. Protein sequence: CSARGGTSGGGGPQYF.

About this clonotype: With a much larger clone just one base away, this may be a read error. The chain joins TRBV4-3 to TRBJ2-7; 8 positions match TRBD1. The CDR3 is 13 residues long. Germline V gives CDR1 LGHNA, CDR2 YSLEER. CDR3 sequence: CARSHTGGYEQYF. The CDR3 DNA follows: TGCGCCCGCAGCCATACAGGGGGGTACGAGCAGTACTTC.

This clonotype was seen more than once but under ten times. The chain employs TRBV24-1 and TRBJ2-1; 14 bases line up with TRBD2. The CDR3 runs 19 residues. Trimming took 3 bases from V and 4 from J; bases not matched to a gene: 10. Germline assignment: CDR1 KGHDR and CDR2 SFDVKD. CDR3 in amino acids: CATSDPRTSGGMTYNEQFF. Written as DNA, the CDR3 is TGTGCCACCAGTGATCCTAGGACTAGCGGGGGGATGACATACAATGAGCAGTTCTTC.

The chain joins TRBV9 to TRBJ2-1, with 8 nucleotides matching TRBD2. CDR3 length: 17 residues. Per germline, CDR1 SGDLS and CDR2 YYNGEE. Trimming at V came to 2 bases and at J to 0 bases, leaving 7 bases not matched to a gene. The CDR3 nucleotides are TGTGCCAGCAGCGTTGATAGCGGGACCCTCTCCTACAATGAGCAGTTCTTC. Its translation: CASSVDSGTLSYNEQFF.

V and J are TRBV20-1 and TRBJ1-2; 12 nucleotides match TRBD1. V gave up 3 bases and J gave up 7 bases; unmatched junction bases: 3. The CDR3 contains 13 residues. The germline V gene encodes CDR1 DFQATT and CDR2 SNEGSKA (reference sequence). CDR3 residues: CSARGQGARGYTF. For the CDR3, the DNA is TGCAGTGCTAGGGGACAGGGGGCGCGTGGCTACACCTTC.

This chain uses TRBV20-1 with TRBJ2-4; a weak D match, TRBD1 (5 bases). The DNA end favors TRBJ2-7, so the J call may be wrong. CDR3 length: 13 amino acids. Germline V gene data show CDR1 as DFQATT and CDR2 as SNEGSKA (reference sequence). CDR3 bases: TGCAGTGCCACCGACAGCAACCCTTACGAGCAGTACTTC. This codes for CSATDSNPYEQYF.

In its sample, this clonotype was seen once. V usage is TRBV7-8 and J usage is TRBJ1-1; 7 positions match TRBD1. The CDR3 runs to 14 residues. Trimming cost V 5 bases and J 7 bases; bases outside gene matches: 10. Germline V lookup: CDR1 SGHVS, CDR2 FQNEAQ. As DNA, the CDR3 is TGTGCCAGCAGCCCAAATACAGGGGCTGGTGAAGCTTTCTTT. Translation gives CASSPNTGAGEAFF.

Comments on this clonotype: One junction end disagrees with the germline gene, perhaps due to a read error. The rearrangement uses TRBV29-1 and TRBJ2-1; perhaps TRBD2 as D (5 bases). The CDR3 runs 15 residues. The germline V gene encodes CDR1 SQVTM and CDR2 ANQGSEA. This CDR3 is CSVEADVDSYNEQFF. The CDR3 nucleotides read TGCAGCGTGGAAGCGGACGTTGACTCCTACAATGAGCAGTTCTTC.

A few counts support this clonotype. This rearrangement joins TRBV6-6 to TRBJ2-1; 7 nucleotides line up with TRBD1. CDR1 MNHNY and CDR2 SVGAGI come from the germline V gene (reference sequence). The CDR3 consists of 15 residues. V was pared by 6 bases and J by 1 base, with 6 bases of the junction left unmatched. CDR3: CASSPGTESYNEQFF. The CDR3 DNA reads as TGTGCCAGCAGCCCCGGGACAGAATCCTACAATGAGCAGTTCTTC.

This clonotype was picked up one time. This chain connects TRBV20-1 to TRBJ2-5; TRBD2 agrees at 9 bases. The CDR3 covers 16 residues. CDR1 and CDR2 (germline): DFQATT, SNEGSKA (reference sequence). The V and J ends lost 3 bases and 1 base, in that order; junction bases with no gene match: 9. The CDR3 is CSASWSAGGPQETQYF. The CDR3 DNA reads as TGCAGTGCTAGCTGGTCTGCGGGGGGGCCCCAAGAGACCCAGTACTTC.

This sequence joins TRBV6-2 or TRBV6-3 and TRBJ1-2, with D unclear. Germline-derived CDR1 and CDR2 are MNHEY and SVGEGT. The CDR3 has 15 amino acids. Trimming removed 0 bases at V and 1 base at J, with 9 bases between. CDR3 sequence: CASSYSTAVNYGYTF. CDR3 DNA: TGTGCCAGCAGTTACTCGACGGCGGTTAACTATGGCTACACCTTC.

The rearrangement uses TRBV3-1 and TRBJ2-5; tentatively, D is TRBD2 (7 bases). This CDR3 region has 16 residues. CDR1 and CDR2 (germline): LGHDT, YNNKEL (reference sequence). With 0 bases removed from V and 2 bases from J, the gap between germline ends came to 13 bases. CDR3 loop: CASSQDWAGAQETQYF. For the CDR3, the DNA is TGTGCCAGCAGCCAAGATTGGGCGGGGGCACAAGAGACCCAGTACTTC.

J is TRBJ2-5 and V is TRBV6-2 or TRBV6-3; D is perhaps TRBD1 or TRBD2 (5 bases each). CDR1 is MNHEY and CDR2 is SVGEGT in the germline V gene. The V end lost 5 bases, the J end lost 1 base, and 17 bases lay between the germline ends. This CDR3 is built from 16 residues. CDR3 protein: CASSPRDGLRQETQYF. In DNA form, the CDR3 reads TGTGCCAGCAGTCCCCGGGACGGACTTCGCCAAGAGACCCAGTACTTC.

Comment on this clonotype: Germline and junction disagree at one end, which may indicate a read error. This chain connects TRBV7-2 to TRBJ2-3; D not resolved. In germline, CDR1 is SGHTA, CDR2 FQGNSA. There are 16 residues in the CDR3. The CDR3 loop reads CASSVAVAPSTDTQYF. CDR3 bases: TGTGCCAGCAGCGTAGCTGTAGCCCCGAGCACAGATACGCAGTATTTT. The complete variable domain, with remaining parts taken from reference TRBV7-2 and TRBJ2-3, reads GAGVSQSPSNKVTEKGKDVELRCDPISGHTALYWYRQSLGQGLEFLIYFQGNSAPDKSGLPSDRFSAERTGGSVSTLTIQRTQQEDSAVYLCASSVAVAPSTDTQYFGPGTRLTVL.

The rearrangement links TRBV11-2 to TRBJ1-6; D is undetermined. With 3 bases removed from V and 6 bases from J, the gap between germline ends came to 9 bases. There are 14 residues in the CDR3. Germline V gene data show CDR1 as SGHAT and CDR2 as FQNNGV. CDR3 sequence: CASSLYTTNSPLHF. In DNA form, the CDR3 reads TGTGCCAGCAGCTTGTACACCACTAATTCACCCCTCCACTTT.

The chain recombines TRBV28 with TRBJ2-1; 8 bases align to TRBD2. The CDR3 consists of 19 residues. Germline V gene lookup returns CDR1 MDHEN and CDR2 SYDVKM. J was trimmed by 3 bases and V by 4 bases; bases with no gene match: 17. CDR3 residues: CASSSERTGKRGHYNEQFF. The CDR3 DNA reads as TGTGCCAGCAGTTCGGAACGTACCGGAAAGCGGGGGCACTACAATGAGCAGTTCTTC.

The CDR3 sequence is CASRLGQGTYNEQFF. The CDR3 DNA is TGTGCCAGCAGACTGGGACAGGGCACCTACAATGAGCAGTTCTTC. V is TRBV12-3 or TRBV12-4 and J is TRBJ2-1; 9 bases match TRBD1. The V segment lost 6 bases and the J segment 2 bases; nucleotides outside the gene matches: 5. The CDR3 extends over 15 amino acids.

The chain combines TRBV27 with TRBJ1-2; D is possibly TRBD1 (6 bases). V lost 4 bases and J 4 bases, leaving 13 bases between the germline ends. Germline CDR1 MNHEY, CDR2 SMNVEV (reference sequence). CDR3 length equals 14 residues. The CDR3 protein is CASSSGARRYGYTF. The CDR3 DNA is TGTGCCAGCAGTTCAGGGGCAAGACGCTATGGCTACACCTTC.

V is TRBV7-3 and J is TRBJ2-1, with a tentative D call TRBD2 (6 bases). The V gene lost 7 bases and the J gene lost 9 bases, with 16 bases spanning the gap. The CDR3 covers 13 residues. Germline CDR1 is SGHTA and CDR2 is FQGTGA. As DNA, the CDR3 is TGTGCCAGCACTTTATACCCGGGGGTTGAGCAGTTCTTC. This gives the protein CASTLYPGVEQFF.

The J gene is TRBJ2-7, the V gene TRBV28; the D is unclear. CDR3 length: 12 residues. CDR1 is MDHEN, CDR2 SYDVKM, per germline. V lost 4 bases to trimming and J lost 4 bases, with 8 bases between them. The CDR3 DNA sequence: TGTGCCAGCAGTTCCTGGCAGTACGAGCAGTACTTC. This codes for CASSSWQYEQYF.

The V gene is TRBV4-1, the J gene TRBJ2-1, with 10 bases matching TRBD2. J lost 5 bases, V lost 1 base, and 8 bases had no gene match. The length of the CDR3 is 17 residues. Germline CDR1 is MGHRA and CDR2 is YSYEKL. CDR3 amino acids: CASSQAPSGGLHNEQFF. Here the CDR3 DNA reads TGCGCCAGCAGCCAAGCGCCTAGCGGGGGCCTGCACAATGAGCAGTTCTTC.

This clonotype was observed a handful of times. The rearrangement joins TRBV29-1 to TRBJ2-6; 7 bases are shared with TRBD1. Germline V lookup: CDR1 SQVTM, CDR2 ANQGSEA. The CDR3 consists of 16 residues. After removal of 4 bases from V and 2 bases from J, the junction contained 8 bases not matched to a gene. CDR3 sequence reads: CSVVRTGPPGANVLTF. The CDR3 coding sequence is TGCAGCGTTGTTCGGACAGGCCCCCCTGGGGCCAACGTCCTGACTTTC.